This TCR beta chain was recovered during a study of T cell responses to AZD1222 COVID-19 vaccine. Data came from immunoSEQ multiplex PCR; TCRdb stores just in-frame clones and leaves some out. The sample includes 150,000 to 200,000 clones, 85% to 95% of them seen just once. General study findings and limits: All repertoire sampling was performed exclusively after the peak T cell response. Clonal diversity was possibly underestimated, and the donors were mostly white British, with more females. Spike was spanned by vaccine-associated CD4 TCRs, which were dominant at 160-218 and 743-854.

Points on this clone: As yet, its antigen is unknown.

This sequence originates from an adult in good health. Sample: peripheral blood, taken on day 0 of AZD1222 vaccination.

The chain's CDR3 is CASSLGLDSYEQYF. CDR3 nucleotide sequence: TGCGCCAGCAGCCTCGGACTAGACTCCTACGAGCAGTACTTC. The chain is built from TRBV4-3 and TRBJ2-7; 7 bases map to TRBD2. The germline V gene encodes CDR1 LGHNA and CDR2 YSLEER. The CDR3 totals 14 residues. J was trimmed by 0 bases and V by 4 bases; bases with no gene match: 3.